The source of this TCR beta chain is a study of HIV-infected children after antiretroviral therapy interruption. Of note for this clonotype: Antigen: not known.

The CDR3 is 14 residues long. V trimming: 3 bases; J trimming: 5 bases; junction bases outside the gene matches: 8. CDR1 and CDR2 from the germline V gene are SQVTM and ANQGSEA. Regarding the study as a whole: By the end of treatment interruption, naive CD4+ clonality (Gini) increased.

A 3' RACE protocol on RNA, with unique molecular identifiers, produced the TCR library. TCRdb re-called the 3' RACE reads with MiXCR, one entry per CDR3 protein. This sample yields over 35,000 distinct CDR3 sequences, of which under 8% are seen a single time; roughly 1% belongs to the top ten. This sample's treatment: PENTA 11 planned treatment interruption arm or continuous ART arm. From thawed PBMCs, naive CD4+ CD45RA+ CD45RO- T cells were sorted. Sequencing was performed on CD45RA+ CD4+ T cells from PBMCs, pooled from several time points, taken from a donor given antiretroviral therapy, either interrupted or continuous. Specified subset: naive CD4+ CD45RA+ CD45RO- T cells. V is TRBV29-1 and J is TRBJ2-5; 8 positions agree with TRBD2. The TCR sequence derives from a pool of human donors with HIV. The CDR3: CSVEWASGPETQYF. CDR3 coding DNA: TGCAGCGTTGAGTGGGCTAGCGGGCCGGAGACCCAGTACTTC.